The 4 T cell receptor beta chains below all came from one sample that was sequenced in a study of cytomegalovirus exposure and HLA in healthy donors (dated by TCRdb to about 2017). Library preparation used the immunoSEQ multiplex PCR assay. For the multiplex PCR, a mixture combining 60 forward primers for TCR Vbeta segments and 13 reverse primers for TCR Jbeta segments was used. Held by TCRdb, this immuneACCESS table contains in-frame sequences only and omits some clones. Under half of the omission traces to an unresolved V gene where checked; the cause of the rest is unknown. This sample lists about 130,000 clones; roughly four fifths were detected once. The ten top clones hold approximately 1.7% of the sample. The sequencing sample was made of PBMCs. These receptors were collected from a woman aged 45-65 years in good health and CMV-seronegative.

The V gene is TRBV29-1, the J gene TRBJ2-3; 9 bases map to TRBD2. With V trimmed by 6 bases and J by 5 bases, 3 bases remained unmatched. The germline CDR1 and CDR2 sequences are SQVTM and ANQGSEA. The CDR3 is 12 amino acids. CDR3 sequence: CSVGLARDTQYF. In DNA form, the CDR3 reads TGCAGCGTGGGACTAGCTCGAGATACGCAGTATTTT.

The rearrangement links TRBV5-1 to TRBJ2-5; D call uncertain. This CDR3 is built from 14 residues. The V and J ends lost 0 bases and 0 bases respectively, with 6 bases between them. Germline V CDR1 and CDR2: SGHRS, YFSETQ. The CDR3 spells CASSLAGNQETQYF. Written as DNA, the CDR3 is TGCGCCAGCAGCTTGGCCGGTAACCAAGAGACCCAGTACTTC.

This clone was found once. The chain has TRBV9 and TRBJ2-1; D may be TRBD2 (6 bases). Germline CDR1 reads SGDLS; CDR2 reads YYNGEE. V lost 0 bases, J lost 0 bases, and 10 bases lay in between. The CDR3 loop spans 16 amino acids. The CDR3 sequence is CASSVEIGSSYNEQFF. The CDR3 bases are TGTGCCAGCAGCGTAGAGATCGGGAGCTCCTACAATGAGCAGTTCTTC.

The chain is built from TRBV19 and TRBJ1-2; D unresolved. The germline V and J ends were trimmed by 3 bases and 2 bases, with 13 bases remaining between them. Germline V gene lookup returns CDR1 LNHDA and CDR2 SQIVND (reference sequence). The CDR3 runs to 15 residues. The DNA for the CDR3 is TGTGCCAGTAGTATGGAGGTCAACGGGAACTATGGCTACACCTTC. The encoded protein is CASSMEVNGNYGYTF.